The 23 T cell receptor beta chains listed next were all sequenced from one sample in a study of T cells after yellow fever vaccination. TCRdb re-called the 5' RACE reads with MiXCR, one entry per CDR3 protein. The data hold approximately 160,000 distinct CDR3 sequences, with 9.3% observed a single time. Sequencing used CD8+ T cells sorted from PBMCs, obtained 45 days after the yellow fever booster vaccination. These receptors all come from a young man who received the YFV17D yellow fever vaccine.

This clonotype was counted many times. The genes are TRBV20-1 and TRBJ2-3; 7 bases are shared with TRBD1. The CDR3 loop spans 14 amino acids. V lost 5 bases and J lost 0; bases outside the gene matches: 5. CDR1 and CDR2 (germline): DFQATT, SNEGSKA (reference sequence). The CDR3 protein is CSADRVASTDTQYF. CDR3 in DNA: TGCAGTGCTGACAGGGTTGCAAGCACAGATACGCAGTATTTT.

The chain carries TRBV27 and TRBJ2-3; 7 bases are a match to TRBD1. The CDR3 length is 15 residues. Germline CDR1 is MNHEY and CDR2 is SMNVEV (reference sequence). V lost 5 bases to trimming and J lost 10 bases; unmatched junction nucleotides: 15. CDR3 sequence reads: CASSPWDRPGDSQYF. The CDR3 region has the DNA TGTGCCAGCAGTCCTTGGGACAGACCTGGGGATTCGCAGTATTTT.

The V call is TRBV6-5, the J call TRBJ2-1; D remains ambiguous. The CDR3 is 16 amino acids. Germline V gives CDR1 MNHEY, CDR2 SVGAGI. Trimming left V 4 bases short and J 4 bases short, with 17 bases between. CDR3 region: CASSLLRPQLYNEQFF. The CDR3 DNA reads TGTGCCAGCAGTTTACTAAGGCCACAGCTTTACAATGAGCAGTTCTTC.

This clonotype was recorded a few times. The CDR3: CASSPPDRDQNIQYF. The CDR3 region has the DNA TGTGCCAGCAGCCCCCCAGACAGGGATCAAAACATTCAGTACTTC. V gene TRBV3-1 combines with J gene TRBJ2-4, with 7 bases that match TRBD1. Germline V gene data show CDR1 as LGHDT and CDR2 as YNNKEL (reference sequence). Unmatched junction bases numbered 8, after V lost 4 bases and J lost 5 bases. The CDR3 spans 15 residues.

The J gene is TRBJ2-2, the V gene TRBV7-9; D is uncertain. This CDR3 is 15 amino acids long. The V gene's germline CDR1 is SEHNR and CDR2 FQNEAQ (reference sequence). V shed 4 bases and J shed 3 bases, with 12 bases lying between them. DNA of the CDR3: TGTGCCAGCAGCTCTTATGGCCGAGACACCGGGGAGCTGTTTTTT. Translating gives CASSSYGRDTGELFF.

A few counts support this clonotype. The chain couples TRBV10-2 to TRBJ1-5; D ambiguous. V lost 7 bases, J lost 8 bases, and 12 bases lay in between. The CDR3 covers 12 residues. Germline V gives CDR1 WSHSY, CDR2 SAAADI. The CDR3 sequence is CASMTWGEPQHF. DNA for the CDR3: TGCGCCAGCATGACTTGGGGAGAGCCCCAGCATTTT.

In this sample, this clonotype turned up a few times. The chain couples TRBV6-5 to TRBJ1-5; the match to TRBD1 covers 8 bases. V lost 0 bases, J lost 6 bases, and 4 bases stayed unmatched. The length of the CDR3 is 15 residues. Germline assignment: CDR1 MNHEY and CDR2 SVGAGI. The CDR3 sequence: CASSYSAGGGQPQHF. CDR3 coding DNA: TGTGCCAGCAGTTACTCCGCAGGGGGCGGTCAGCCCCAGCATTTT.

This clonotype was seen repeatedly, ten times or more. This chain connects TRBV4-1 to TRBJ1-2, with D possibly being TRBD1 (6 bases). V was shortened by 0 bases and J by 8 bases, with 19 bases between the two germline ends. Germline-derived CDR1 and CDR2 are MGHRA and YSYEKL. There are 16 residues in the CDR3. The CDR3 loop is CASSQDFGGRFGGYTF. The DNA for the CDR3 is TGCGCCAGCAGCCAAGATTTCGGGGGGCGGTTTGGAGGCTACACCTTC.

This chain joins TRBV10-3 and TRBJ1-1; 8 bases match TRBD1. Germline CDR1 ENHRY, CDR2 SYGVKD. CDR3 length: 12 amino acids. The J segment lost 7 bases and the V segment lost 6 bases, leaving 4 bases of the junction unmatched. CDR3 sequence reads: CAISQGAGEAFF. The CDR3 coding sequence is TGTGCCATCAGCCAGGGGGCGGGTGAAGCTTTCTTT.

This rearrangement joins TRBV7-9 to TRBJ1-5, with no clear D. The germline V gene encodes CDR1 SEHNR and CDR2 FQNEAQ (reference sequence). The CDR3 is made up of 14 amino acids. The V and J ends lost 5 bases and 7 bases respectively, with 15 bases between them. The CDR3 bases are TGTGCCAGCAGCCCCATTGGGCCCCCGCAGCCCCAGCATTTT. Its translation: CASSPIGPPQPQHF.

This CDR3 reads CASRTGGIPNTEAFF. CDR3 sequence (DNA): TGTGCCAGCAGGACAGGGGGAATTCCCAACACTGAAGCTTTCTTT. The chain combines TRBV12-3 or TRBV12-4 with TRBJ1-1; 9 bases map to TRBD1. The V and J ends lost 6 bases and 2 bases, in that order; junction bases with no gene match: 7. This CDR3 has 15 amino acids.

This clonotype was seen only a few times. The J gene is TRBJ2-6, the V gene TRBV6-2 or TRBV6-3, with D perhaps TRBD1 or TRBD2 (5 bases each). Germline CDR1 reads MNHEY; CDR2 reads SVGEGT. V was cut by 2 bases and J by 1 base, with 12 bases left in between. This CDR3 is built from 17 residues. The CDR3 protein is CASSYPPGPSGANVLTF. CDR3 sequence (DNA): TGTGCCAGCAGTTACCCCCCGGGGCCGTCTGGGGCCAACGTCCTGACTTTC.

This clonotype has just a few counts. J is TRBJ2-4 and V is TRBV12-3 or TRBV12-4; 16 bases are a match to TRBD2. The CDR3 has 16 residues. Germline trimming cut 6 bases from V and 8 bases from J; bases unmatched to any gene: 7. The CDR3 DNA reads TGTGCCAGCAGCGGGACTAGCGGGGGGGCCTTTTACATTCAGTACTTC. Its protein product is CASSGTSGGAFYIQYF.

Ten or more counts support this clonotype. V and J are TRBV5-4 and TRBJ2-5; D gene ambiguous. The CDR3 runs 15 residues. In germline, CDR1 is SGHNT, CDR2 YYREEE (reference sequence). Trimming shortened V by 0 bases and J by 5 bases, and 14 bases separated the two germline ends. CDR3 region: CASSLGVEAKETQYF. The CDR3 coding sequence is TGTGCCAGCAGCTTGGGGGTTGAAGCGAAGGAGACCCAGTACTTC.

CDR3 protein: CASSSSDSQQETQYF. DNA for the CDR3: TGTGCCAGCAGCTCTTCAGACAGTCAGCAAGAGACCCAGTACTTC. The chain recombines TRBV11-3 with TRBJ2-5; tentative D call: TRBD1 (5 bases). Deletions cut 4 bases from V and 2 bases from J, with 14 bases between. This CDR3 region has 15 residues. Germline V gives CDR1 SGHNT, CDR2 YENEEA. Together with reference TRBV11-3 and TRBJ2-5, the CDR3 gives the full variable domain: EAGVVQSPRYKIIEKKQPVAFWCNPISGHNTLYWYLQNLGQGPELLIRYENEEAVDDSQLPKDRFSAERLKGVDSTLKIQPAELGDSAVYLCASSSSDSQQETQYFGPGTRLLVL.

This clonotype occurred a few times. The chain combines TRBV6-5 with TRBJ1-6; D is undetermined. V was clipped by 6 bases and J by 0 bases, with 12 bases between them. This CDR3 has 16 amino acids. Looked up from germline, CDR1 is MNHEY and CDR2 is SVGAGI. The CDR3 DNA is TGTGCCAGCAGGCGAGACCCCAGCTCCTATAATTCACCCCTCCACTTT. This gives the protein CASRRDPSSYNSPLHF.

This clonotype came up many times. The V and J genes are TRBV7-8 and TRBJ2-1, with D perhaps matching TRBD1 or TRBD2 (7 bases each). The V end lost 2 bases, the J end lost 5 bases, and 10 bases lay between the germline ends. The CDR3 loop spans 14 amino acids. Germline V gene sequence: CDR1 SGHVS, CDR2 FQNEAQ. CDR3 DNA: TGTGCCAGCAGCTTACCAGGGGGGGACAATGAGCAGTTCTTC. As protein: CASSLPGGDNEQFF.

The chain has TRBV27 and TRBJ2-5; 11 nucleotides match TRBD1. The CDR3 has 18 residues. Germline CDR1 is MNHEY and CDR2 is SMNVEV (reference sequence). The J segment lost 2 bases and the V segment lost 2 bases, leaving 10 bases of the junction unmatched. CDR3 DNA sequence: TGTGCCAGCAGTTTACCCGGGGACAGGGGGGAAAAGCAAGAGACCCAGTACTTC. This codes for CASSLPGDRGEKQETQYF.

The rearrangement uses TRBV4-3 and TRBJ2-5, with D perhaps TRBD2 (6 bases). The CDR3 sequence is 17 residues long. Germline CDR1 reads LGHNA; CDR2 reads YSLEER. The V gene lost 0 bases and the J gene lost 2 bases, with 16 bases spanning the gap. The CDR3 DNA follows: TGCGCCAGCAGCCAAGAAACGGTCAGGGAGGATCAAGAGACCCAGTACTTC. Encoded protein: CASSQETVREDQETQYF.

This clonotype appeared a few times. The chain has TRBV20-1 and TRBJ2-1, with TRBD2 as a possible D gene (6 bases). This CDR3 has 14 residues. Germline V lookup: CDR1 DFQATT, CDR2 SNEGSKA (reference sequence). V lost 1 base and J 7 bases, leaving 14 bases between the germline ends. The CDR3 DNA is TGCAGTGCTAGAGGGGGTCGGGAGACAAATGAGCAGTTCTTC. This translates into CSARGGRETNEQFF.

The table lists this clonotype with a few counts. The rearrangement uses TRBV7-3 and TRBJ2-2; D possibly corresponds to TRBD1 (6 bases). Trimming left V 2 bases short and J 6 bases short, with 10 bases between. In germline, CDR1 is SGHTA, CDR2 FQGTGA. This CDR3 has 14 residues. For the CDR3, the DNA is TGTGCCAGCAGCTTATTAGGGGGATCCGGGGAGCTGTTTTTT. Protein product: CASSLLGGSGELFF.

This clonotype was found many times. This chain connects TRBV4-3 to TRBJ2-1, with 10 bases matching TRBD1. Unmatched junction bases numbered 5, after V lost 0 bases and J lost 9 bases. The germline V gene encodes CDR1 LGHNA and CDR2 YSLEER. The CDR3 is made up of 15 amino acids. The CDR3 spells CASSQDRGQGSEQFF. CDR3 nucleotide sequence: TGCGCCAGCAGCCAAGATCGGGGACAGGGGAGTGAGCAGTTCTTC.

This clonotype has more than one count but fewer than ten. This chain joins TRBV5-5 and TRBJ1-2, with TRBD1 identical over 7 bases. This CDR3 is 15 amino acids long. CDR1 and CDR2 from the germline V gene are SGHKS and YYEKEE (reference sequence). J gave up 2 bases and V 1 base, and 5 bases lay outside the gene matches. CDR3 nucleotides: TGTGCCAGCAGCTTGAAGGGGGCGACAAACTATGGCTACACCTTC. This encodes CASSLKGATNYGYTF.